The T cell receptor (beta chain) under discussion was sequenced for a study of early T cells in non-severe SARS-CoV-2 infection (dated by TCRdb to the early 2020s). At the level of the whole study: Bulk RNA from unsorted whole blood was used for TCR sequencing, so alpha and beta chains could not be paired. Results the study describes overall, beyond this receptor: Matching against VDJdb was skewed toward anti-spike CD8 responses, likely underestimated virus-specific expansions, and missed private and CD4 specificities.

Library creation used 5' RACE. Sequencing used a NextSeq 500. The TCR library protocol attached unique molecular identifiers to individual cDNA molecules to correct for sequencing error and PCR bias. Both TCR alpha and beta chains were sequenced, and tight co-correlation was observed between alpha and beta sequence abundances in each sample. The paper's processing steps were these. Decombinator V4 was used to perform V gene, J gene and CDR3 annotation of TCR sequences. TCRs were defined as expanded if a significant change between any two time points was detected under a Poisson model with p below 0.0001. TCR abundances were normalised to the total number of TCRs sequenced per sample and were expressed as counts per million. MAIT TCRs were defined by TRAV1-2 paired with TRAJ12, TRAJ20 or TRAJ33, and iNKT TCRs by TRAV10 paired with TRAJ18. A search of VDJdb, accessed on 1 November 2021, was run for TCRs annotated to CMV, EBV and SARS-CoV-2, with TCRs annotated for multiple antigens excluded. TCRdb's own reprocessing of the public reads used fastp at Q25 and MiXCR and kept productive beta chains. Entries are consolidated by CDR3 protein sequence, retaining the most common genes and DNA. The V and J calls come from TCRdb's annotation, not from the publication. A total of 50,000 to 60,000 distinct CDR3 sequences appear in this sample, approximately 10% of them only once. The biggest ten clones account for approximately 4% of the sample.

Spanning cysteine to phenylalanine, the CDR3 consists of 14 amino acids. Only the CDR3 DNA stays, 42 bases, in frame from base 1. The germline V gene specifies SGHTA as CDR1 and FQGNSA as CDR2. Concerning this clonotype itself: The clone's antigen remains unknown. One base away lies a much larger clone, so this may be a sequencing read error.

Set within a cohort of healthcare workers in London, UK, this nested case-control study involved weekly PCR testing of nasopharyngeal swabs along with blood sampling. Healthcare workers were enrolled in the week of the UK lockdown, from 23 to 31 March 2020, and were followed every week for up to roughly 15 weeks. The receptor's source is an adult who was a healthcare worker with PCR-confirmed SARS-CoV-2 infection or an uninfected control (not recorded which). This material consisted of whole blood, taken at baseline. Recombination joined TRBV7-2 with TRBJ2-3, with the D gene not clear enough to name. The CDR3 region has the sequence CVSSLGFGTDTQYF. The DNA is as follows: TGTGTCAGCAGCTTGGGTTTCGGCACAGATACGCAGTATTTT. The entire variable domain, with the stretches around the CDR3 drawn from the reference TRBV7-2 and TRBJ2-3 proteins, is GAGVSQSPSNKVTEKGKDVELRCDPISGHTALYWYRQSLGQGLEFLIYFQGNSAPDKSGLPSDRFSAERTGGSVSTLTIQRTQQEDSAVYLCVSSLGFGTDTQYFGPGTRLTVL.